Presented here are 21 T cell receptor beta chains from one specimen sequenced in a study of T cell responses to AZD1222 COVID-19 vaccine. The protocol was immunoSEQ multiplex PCR, while the TCRdb copy is restricted to in-frame clones and leaves out a portion. In the table there are 160,000 or so clones, less than 90% of which are singletons. The source material was peripheral blood, sampled after recovery from COVID-19. These TCRs come from an adult who had recovered from COVID-19.

This clone has just a few counts. The V gene is TRBV2, the J gene TRBJ1-4; weak D call: TRBD1 (5 bases). V lost 8 bases, J lost 0 bases, and 19 bases lay in between. The germline V gene has CDR1 SNHLY and CDR2 FYNNEI. This CDR3 has 17 amino acids. In DNA form, the CDR3 reads TGTGCCAGCGGTTGGGGCCAGGAAGCTGCAACTAATGAAAAACTGTTTTTT. It translates to CASGWGQEAATNEKLFF.

The chain links TRBV12-3 or TRBV12-4 to TRBJ1-1; tentative D call: TRBD1 (5 bases). This CDR3 spans 13 amino acids. V gave up 8 bases and J gave up 0 bases, with 10 bases separating them. The CDR3 here is CASGSRVNTEAFF. The CDR3 nucleotides are TGTGCCAGCGGCTCCAGGGTGAACACTGAAGCTTTCTTT.

This clone is a singleton in its sample. This sample also contains other DNA sequences that code for the same CDR3. The gene calls are TRBV5-1 and TRBJ2-1; the match to TRBD1 covers 8 bases. With V trimmed by 0 bases and J by 10 bases, 3 bases remained unmatched. The germline gives CDR1 SGHRS, CDR2 YFSETQ. This CDR3 contains 13 residues. In DNA, the CDR3 is TGCGCCAGCAGCTTGGGGACAGGGAACGAGCAGTTCTTC. It codes for CASSLGTGNEQFF.

The V call is TRBV6-5, the J call TRBJ1-1, with a tentative D call TRBD1 (6 bases). This CDR3 has 14 amino acids. The V end lost 6 bases, the J end lost 2 bases, and 13 bases lay between the germline ends. Germline V lookup: CDR1 MNHEY, CDR2 SVGAGI. CDR3 sequence: CASSRTELNTEAFF. For the CDR3, the DNA is TGTGCCAGCAGCCGGACAGAACTTAACACTGAAGCTTTCTTT.

As DNA, the CDR3 is TGTGCCAGCAGCTTTTACAGCGGGGGGGCCGGATGGAGCACAGATACGCAGTATTTT. Encoded protein: CASSFYSGGAGWSTDTQYF. V and J are TRBV5-4 and TRBJ2-3; 10 bases line up with TRBD2. After removal of 2 bases from V and 0 bases from J, the junction contained 12 bases not matched to a gene. The CDR3 contains 19 residues. Germline CDR1 reads SGHNT; CDR2 reads YYREEE (reference sequence).

The chain joins TRBV5-1 to TRBJ2-1; D tentatively reads TRBD1 or TRBD2 (5 bases each). In germline, CDR1 is SGHRS, CDR2 YFSETQ. CDR3 length: 20 residues. V was trimmed by 5 bases and J by 0 bases, leaving 27 bases between them. CDR3 in amino acids: CASRYHTTGRQLSSYNEQFF. The CDR3 bases are TGCGCCAGCAGATACCACACGACGGGACGGCAATTAAGCTCCTACAATGAGCAGTTCTTC. The variable domain in full, with the rest retrieved from reference TRBV5-1 and TRBJ2-1, is KAGVTQTPRYLIKTRGQQVTLSCSPISGHRSVSWYQQTPGQGLQFLFEYFSETQRNKGNFPGRFSGRQFSNSRSEMNVSTLELGDSALYLCASRYHTTGRQLSSYNEQFFGPGTRLTVL.

The rearrangement joins TRBV19 to TRBJ1-5, with D possibly being TRBD1 (6 bases). Per germline, CDR1 LNHDA and CDR2 SQIVND (reference sequence). Trimming removed 0 bases at V and 2 bases at J, with 11 bases between. The CDR3 has 16 amino acids. In DNA form, the CDR3 reads TGTGCCAGTAGTATAGATCCCAGGGGTGGCAATCAGCCCCAGCATTTT. This codes for CASSIDPRGGNQPQHF.

A few counts support this clone. The rearrangement joins TRBV27 to TRBJ2-7; TRBD2 is a possible D gene (5 bases). V lost 6 bases, J lost 2 bases, and 17 bases lay in between. The CDR3 covers 15 residues. CDR1 MNHEY and CDR2 SMNVEV come from the germline V gene (reference sequence). The CDR3 region is CASSPLALSTYEQYF. CDR3 in DNA: TGTGCCAGCAGCCCCCTAGCTCTGTCAACCTACGAGCAGTACTTC.

The chain couples TRBV10-3 to TRBJ1-3; D gene ambiguous. The CDR3 is made up of 14 amino acids. Looked up from germline, CDR1 is ENHRY and CDR2 is SYGVKD. Trimming removed 7 bases at V and 0 bases at J, with 10 bases between. The CDR3 is CAINRDPSGNTIYF. The CDR3 nucleotides are TGTGCCATCAATCGAGACCCCTCTGGAAACACCATATATTTT.

This CDR3 reads CASSETESYSYEQYF. CDR3 nucleotides: TGTGCCAGCAGCGAGACGGAGTCCTACTCCTACGAGCAGTACTTC. The chain joins TRBV9 to TRBJ2-7; D remains unclear. Trimming took off 3 bases at V and 0 bases at J, with 13 bases between the two ends. The V gene's germline CDR1 is SGDLS and CDR2 YYNGEE. This CDR3 contains 15 residues.

This chain links TRBV6-2 or TRBV6-3 with TRBJ2-3, with D hard to call. This CDR3 contains 15 residues. Germline CDR1 MNHEY, CDR2 SVGEGT. V was cut by 4 bases and J by 2 bases, with 13 bases left in between. The CDR3 nucleotides are TGTGCCAGCAGTTTCCCTTACACTCCCACAGATACGCAGTATTTT. As protein: CASSFPYTPTDTQYF.

This clone has more than one count but fewer than ten. This rearrangement joins TRBV24-1 to TRBJ2-3; TRBD1 matches 10 bases. V was clipped by 3 bases and J by 5 bases; unmatched bases: 4. The CDR3 runs to 15 residues. Looked up from germline, CDR1 is KGHDR and CDR2 is SFDVKD. CDR3 DNA sequence: TGTGCCACCAGTGATCGAGGGACAGGGGAAGATACGCAGTATTTT. Its protein is CATSDRGTGEDTQYF.

The chain combines TRBV6-5 with TRBJ2-2; D not certain. There are 14 residues in the CDR3. Between the trimmed V and J ends, which lost 8 bases and 2 bases, there was a span of 12 bases. Germline V gene lookup returns CDR1 MNHEY and CDR2 SVGAGI. The CDR3 DNA follows: TGTGCCAGCGGCCGGCACCAAAACACCGGGGAGCTGTTTTTT. It is translated as CASGRHQNTGELFF.

The V call is TRBV11-3, the J call TRBJ2-2; 12 bases fit TRBD2. Losses at the gene ends were 3 bases for V and 5 bases for J; bases not matched to a gene: 7. The germline V gene has CDR1 SGHNT and CDR2 YENEEA. The CDR3 covers 17 residues. This chain's CDR3 is CASSFGLAGSRTGELFF. The DNA of the CDR3 is TGTGCCAGCAGCTTCGGACTAGCGGGAAGTCGGACCGGGGAGCTGTTTTTT.

This sequence joins TRBV7-2 and TRBJ2-7, with 7 bases identical to TRBD2. The V gene's germline CDR1 is SGHTA and CDR2 FQGNSA. Losses at the gene ends were 9 bases for V and 3 bases for J; bases not matched to a gene: 5. CDR3 length equals 12 residues. CDR3 DNA sequence: TGTGCCAGTCAGGGAGGGATCTACGAGCAGTACTTC. This sequence encodes CASQGGIYEQYF.

This clone occurred a few times. V is TRBV28 and J is TRBJ2-3; a weak D match, TRBD1 (5 bases). Germline lookup yields CDR1 MDHEN and CDR2 SYDVKM. V lost 6 bases to trimming and J lost 0 bases, with 16 bases between them. The CDR3 is 16 amino acids. CDR3 protein: CASREGTGKSTDTQYF. The CDR3 nucleotides read TGTGCCAGCAGGGAAGGAACAGGCAAAAGCACAGATACGCAGTATTTT.

The chain has TRBV5-1 and TRBJ2-7; D could derive from TRBD1 or TRBD2 (6 bases each). Between the trimmed V and J ends, which lost 0 bases and 6 bases, there was a span of 19 bases. Looked up from germline, CDR1 is SGHRS and CDR2 is YFSETQ. CDR3 length: 16 residues. The CDR3 DNA reads as TGCGCCAGCAGCTTGGCCTGGGTGGGGGGCGAGAGCGAGCAGTACTTC. This encodes CASSLAWVGGESEQYF.

The CDR3 is CASSILGQSYEQYF. CDR3 sequence (DNA): TGTGCCAGCAGTATCTTGGGACAGTCCTACGAGCAGTACTTC. V gene TRBV27 combines with J gene TRBJ2-7; 7 nucleotides agree with TRBD1. The CDR3 length is 14 residues. CDR1 MNHEY and CDR2 SMNVEV come from the germline V gene (reference sequence). After removal of 5 bases from V and 1 base from J, the junction contained 5 bases not matched to a gene.

The chain combines TRBV28 with TRBJ2-7; D unresolved. V dropped 4 bases and J dropped 4 bases, with 8 bases sitting between them. This CDR3 spans 12 amino acids. CDR1 and CDR2 from the germline V gene are MDHEN and SYDVKM. The CDR3 spells CASSSTGYEQYF. The CDR3, as DNA: TGTGCCAGCAGTTCGACGGGTTACGAGCAGTACTTC.

V and J are TRBV7-9 and TRBJ1-4; 10 bases agree with TRBD1. The CDR3 consists of 14 residues. The V gene's germline CDR1 is SEHNR and CDR2 FQNEAQ (reference sequence). The V segment lost 5 bases and the J segment 8 bases; nucleotides outside the gene matches: 5. CDR3 amino acids: CASSRDRGGEKLFF. In DNA, the CDR3 is TGTGCCAGCAGCCGGGACAGGGGAGGGGAAAAACTGTTTTTT.

This clone was seen a few times. CDR3 sequence reads: CASIFTAGDDYEQYF. CDR3 coding DNA: TGTGCCAGCATATTTACAGCGGGAGATGACTACGAGCAGTACTTC. The chain employs TRBV5-6 and TRBJ2-7, with 8 bases lining up with TRBD2. The CDR3 spans 15 residues. V lost 6 bases and J lost 3; bases outside the gene matches: 11. Germline loops: CDR1 SGHDT, CDR2 YYEEEE.